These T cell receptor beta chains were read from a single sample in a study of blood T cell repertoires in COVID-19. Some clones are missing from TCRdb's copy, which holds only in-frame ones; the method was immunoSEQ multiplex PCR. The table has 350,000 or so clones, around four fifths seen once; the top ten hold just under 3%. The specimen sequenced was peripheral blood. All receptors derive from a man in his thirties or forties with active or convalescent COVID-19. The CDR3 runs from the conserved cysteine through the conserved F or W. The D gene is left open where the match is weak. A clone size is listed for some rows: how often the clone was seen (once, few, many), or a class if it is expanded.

TGTGCCAGCTTTCGCGGGGGACTCCATAGCACAGATACGCAGTATTTT	CASFRGGLHSTDTQYF	NA	TRBV21-1	TRBJ2-3	NA
TGTGCCAGCAGGCCCCGGGGGGGGAAAAAGACTAATGAAAAACTGTTTTTT	CASRPRGGKKTNEKLFF	NA	TRBV7-8	TRBJ1-4	NA
TGTGCCAGCAGCCCCGACGTAGAGGAAGAGACCCAGTACTTC	CASSPDVEEETQYF	NA	TRBV7-2	TRBJ2-5	NA
TGCGCCAGCAGCTTCACAAATACAGGGTATGGGAATGAAAAACTGTTTTTT	CASSFTNTGYGNEKLFF	NA	TRBV5-1	TRBJ1-4	NA
TGTGCCAATAAACCGGGACTAGCTTTCCACGAGCAGTACTTC	CANKPGLAFHEQYF	NA	TRBV19	TRBJ2-7	TRBD2
TGTGCCTGGAGGGACCCGGGACAGGTAAACGAGCAGTACTTC	CAWRDPGQVNEQYF	NA	TRBV30	TRBJ2-7	TRBD1
TGTGCCACCGCGGGGGACCGTAGCTCCTACGAGCAGTACTTC	CATAGDRSSYEQYF	NA	TRBV15	TRBJ2-7	TRBD2
TGTGCCAGCAGCGTAGCCACAAACAATGAGCAGTTCTTC	CASSVATNNEQFF	NA	TRBV9	TRBJ2-1	NA
TGTGCCAGCAGGGTCTCTATCCTCGGGGAGACCCAGTACTTC	CASRVSILGETQYF	NA	TRBV6-5	TRBJ2-5	NA
TGTGCCAGCAGCTATACGGCAGATACGCAGTATTTT	CASSYTADTQYF	NA	TRBV2	TRBJ2-3	NA
TGTGCCACCAGGGGACTAGCTCAAGAGACCCAGTACTTC	CATRGLAQETQYF	once	TRBV24-1	TRBJ2-5	TRBD2
TGTGCCAGCAGCCCCTGGACAGGGGGCACAGATACGCAGTATTTT	CASSPWTGGTDTQYF	NA	TRBV3-1/TRBV3-2	TRBJ2-3	TRBD1
TGTGCCAGCAGCTTTCGGGCAGGGGTGCAAGAGACCCAGTACTTC	CASSFRAGVQETQYF	NA	TRBV7-8	TRBJ2-5	NA
TGTGCCAGCAGCTTAGAAGGACTAGCGGCCTACGAGCAGTACTTC	CASSLEGLAAYEQYF	NA	TRBV7-8	TRBJ2-7	TRBD2
TGTGCCAGCAGTCCCCTAGGGGGTGATACGCAGTATTTT	CASSPLGGDTQYF	NA	TRBV27	TRBJ2-3	NA
TGTGCCAGCAGTCGCAAACAGGGGGCCTATGGCTACACCTTC	CASSRKQGAYGYTF	few	TRBV6-5	TRBJ1-2	TRBD1
TGTGCCAGCAGCAATACAGGGGAAGAGACCCAGTACTTC	CASSNTGEETQYF	NA	TRBV6-4	TRBJ2-5	TRBD1
TGTGCCAGCAGTCTTGTAGGGGCCAACGTCCTGACTTTC	CASSLVGANVLTF	NA	TRBV6-5	TRBJ2-6	NA
TGTGCCAGCAGCTGGACTAGCGCGGACTACAATGAGCAGTTCTTC	CASSWTSADYNEQFF	NA	TRBV5-6	TRBJ2-1	TRBD2
TGCGCCAGCAGCCCCACAGGGCTCAATCAGCCCCAGCATTTT	CASSPTGLNQPQHF	once	TRBV5-1	TRBJ1-5	NA
TGTGCCAGCAGCGAGTTGGGCAGTTGGAATCAGCCCCAGCATTTT	CASSELGSWNQPQHF	NA	TRBV7-2	TRBJ1-5	NA
TGTGCCAGTTTGCGGCCGGGGGGGGGCGGGGAGCTGTTTTTT	CASLRPGGGGELFF	NA	TRBV7-8	TRBJ2-2	TRBD2
TGTGCCAGCAGCCAAGATTACGGGTGGCCGGGCTACACCTTC	CASSQDYGWPGYTF	NA	TRBV3-1/TRBV3-2	TRBJ1-2	NA
TGTGCCATCAGTCCTGGGACTAGCGGCTACGAGCAGTACTTC	CAISPGTSGYEQYF	NA	TRBV10-3	TRBJ2-7	TRBD2
TGTGCCAGCAGGTTCCGGGACAGGGCCGACGAGCAGTACTTC	CASRFRDRADEQYF	few	TRBV5-4	TRBJ2-7	TRBD1
TGCGCCAGCAGCTCACCGTCCGGGAACTATGGCTACACCTTC	CASSSPSGNYGYTF	NA	TRBV5-1	TRBJ1-2	NA
TGTGCCAGCAGTTCGGGGACAGGGGTTGGCTACACCTTC	CASSSGTGVGYTF	once	TRBV28	TRBJ1-2	TRBD1
TGTGCCAGCAGCGCCGCCCGGACAGGGGGCCCCTACGAGCAGTACTTC	CASSAARTGGPYEQYF	NA	TRBV7-6	TRBJ2-7	TRBD1
TGTGCCAGCAGCGGTCCTCTAGAGGTTGATATATTCGAGCAGTTCTTC	CASSGPLEVDIFEQFF	NA	TRBV9	TRBJ2-1	NA
TGTGCCAGCAGTTTGAGGAGCTACGAGCAGTACTTC	CASSLRSYEQYF	NA	TRBV12-3/TRBV12-4	TRBJ2-7	NA
TGTGCCAGCCAGGGGGGTTCCTACGAGCAGTACTTC	CASQGGSYEQYF	NA	TRBV3-1/TRBV3-2	TRBJ2-7	NA
TGCGCCAGCAGCCAGACTAGCGGGGGTTACGAGCAGTACTTC	CASSQTSGGYEQYF	NA	TRBV4-1	TRBJ2-7	TRBD2
TGTGCCAGCAGCGCTTACCCGGGACAGGGTGGAAACACCATATATTTT	CASSAYPGQGGNTIYF	NA	TRBV5-6	TRBJ1-3	TRBD1
TGTGCCAGCAGCGCGTTAACAGGGGTACGATCCGAGCAGTACTTC	CASSALTGVRSEQYF	NA	TRBV9	TRBJ2-7	TRBD1
TGTGCCAGCAGCCCTTCTACCGGGGAGCTGTTTTTT	CASSPSTGELFF	NA	TRBV28	TRBJ2-2	NA
TGTGCCAGCAGAGCCAGGGGGAACACTGAAGCTTTCTTT	CASRARGNTEAFF	NA	TRBV6-5	TRBJ1-1	NA
TGTGCCAGCAGCCAAGAGGAGGGCCGCGGGGAGCTGTTTTTT	CASSQEEGRGELFF	NA	TRBV4-2	TRBJ2-2	NA
TGTGCCAGCAGCCTACAGGGGCGATATACTGAAGCTTTCTTT	CASSLQGRYTEAFF	NA	TRBV27	TRBJ1-1	TRBD1
TGTGCCAGAAGGACAGGGGGTGGCTACACCTTC	CARRTGGGYTF	NA	TRBV30	TRBJ1-2	TRBD1
TGTGCCAGCAGTTACTCAGGACAGGGGACAGATACGCAGTATTTT	CASSYSGQGTDTQYF	NA	TRBV6-5	TRBJ2-3	TRBD1